The 32 T cell receptor beta chains below come from one sample, sequenced in a study of blood T cell repertoires in COVID-19. TCRdb keeps only in-frame clones here, not all; method: immunoSEQ multiplex PCR. Here the sample spans about 140,000 clones, approximately 83% being singletons. The sequenced material came from peripheral blood. Receptors originate from a human donor in a cohort sampled during active COVID-19.

The V gene is TRBV18, the J gene TRBJ1-1; tentatively, D is TRBD1 (6 bases). The CDR3 contains 13 residues. The V end was cut by 3 bases, the J end by 3 bases, with 8 bases between. CDR1 KGHSH and CDR2 LQKENI come from the germline V gene. CDR3 region: CASSPDRYTEAFF. The CDR3 DNA reads TGTGCCAGCTCACCCGACAGGTACACTGAAGCTTTCTTT.

The V call is TRBV6-5, the J call TRBJ2-7; TRBD1 matches at 9 bases. Germline CDR1 and CDR2: MNHEY and SVGAGI. Trimming at V came to 6 bases and at J to 0 bases, leaving 3 bases not matched to a gene. The CDR3 has 14 residues. The CDR3 region has the DNA TGTGCCAGCAGGATGACAGGGGGCTCCTACGAGCAGTACTTC. Amino acid sequence: CASRMTGGSYEQYF.

This clone was detected only once. The chain uses TRBV7-9 and TRBJ1-4, with D perhaps TRBD1 (6 bases). The CDR3 extends over 15 amino acids. CDR1 and CDR2 from the germline V gene are SEHNR and FQNEAQ (reference sequence). With 5 bases removed from V and 5 bases from J, the gap between germline ends came to 15 bases. CDR3 DNA: TGTGCCAGCAGCGTTACAGGGACGGGCAATGAAAAACTGTTTTTT. As protein: CASSVTGTGNEKLFF.

This clone was detected a few times. This sequence joins TRBV7-9 and TRBJ2-2, with 9 nucleotides matching TRBD1. The CDR3 has 16 amino acids. J gave up 5 bases and V 2 bases, and 6 bases lay outside the gene matches. Germline lookup yields CDR1 SEHNR and CDR2 FQNEAQ (reference sequence). CDR3 residues: CASSLYGTGRTGELFF. In DNA form, the CDR3 reads TGTGCCAGCAGCTTATATGGGACAGGGCGGACCGGGGAGCTGTTTTTT.

This sequence joins TRBV27 and TRBJ2-1, with TRBD2 matching 10 bases. Germline lookup yields CDR1 MNHEY and CDR2 SMNVEV (reference sequence). With V trimmed by 4 bases and J by 5 bases, 20 bases remained unmatched. This CDR3 has 20 amino acids. CDR3 sequence reads: CASSSLPKTLAGAQNNEQFF. CDR3 DNA: TGTGCCAGCAGTTCGCTCCCCAAGACTCTAGCGGGGGCCCAGAACAATGAGCAGTTCTTC.

The gene calls are TRBV5-1 and TRBJ2-2, with a tentative D call TRBD1 (6 bases). The CDR3 totals 13 residues. CDR1 is SGHRS and CDR2 is YFSETQ in the germline V gene. The V end was cut by 0 bases, the J end by 7 bases, with 7 bases between. The CDR3 coding sequence is TGCGCCAGCAGCTTGGACAGGGTCGGGGAGCTGTTTTTT. Translating gives CASSLDRVGELFF.

V is TRBV28 and J is TRBJ2-2; D is undetermined. The CDR3 length is 15 residues. V dropped 2 bases and J dropped 5 bases, with 12 bases sitting between them. Germline V gene lookup returns CDR1 MDHEN and CDR2 SYDVKM. In DNA, the CDR3 is TGTGCCAGCAGTTTACTAGAGGCGATTACCGGGGAGCTGTTTTTT. The encoded protein is CASSLLEAITGELFF.

This clone has at least ten counts. This same CDR3 is encoded by further DNA sequences in the sample. This sequence joins TRBV5-1 and TRBJ1-2; D might be TRBD1 (6 bases). CDR3 length equals 13 residues. Germline CDR1 is SGHRS and CDR2 is YFSETQ. Trimming left V 3 bases short and J 2 bases short, with 8 bases between. The CDR3: CASSSTGNYGYTF. In DNA, the CDR3 is TGCGCCAGCAGCTCCACAGGGAACTATGGCTACACCTTC.

V gene TRBV19 combines with J gene TRBJ1-4; 7 positions match TRBD1. Trimming removed 5 bases from V and 2 bases from J; junction bases left unmatched: 5. Per the germline V gene, CDR1 is LNHDA and CDR2 is SQIVND (reference sequence). The length of the CDR3 is 15 residues. As DNA, the CDR3 is TGTGCCAGTAGTTCCCAGGGGGTTACTAATGAAAAACTGTTTTTT. Its protein is CASSSQGVTNEKLFF.

The V and J genes are TRBV3-1 (or the pseudogene TRBV3-2) and TRBJ2-2, with 7 bases matching TRBD2. The ends lost 4 bases at V and 5 bases at J; junction bases unmatched: 13. This CDR3 region has 17 residues. In germline, CDR1 is LGHDT, CDR2 YNNKEL (reference sequence). The CDR3 region has the DNA TGTGCCAGCAGCCGAATTAATCCCAGCGGGGTGACCGGGGAGCTGTTTTTT. Encoded protein: CASSRINPSGVTGELFF.

The rearrangement links TRBV2 to TRBJ1-6; D may be TRBD1 (6 bases). From germline, CDR1 is SNHLY and CDR2 FYNNEI. V lost 4 bases and J 7 bases, leaving 8 bases between the germline ends. This CDR3 has 13 amino acids. The CDR3 nucleotides read TGTGCCAGCAGTGGGGACATCAATTCACCCCTCCACTTT. It is translated as CASSGDINSPLHF.

The rearrangement uses TRBV10-3 and TRBJ2-3; tentatively, D is TRBD2 (6 bases). Germline V gives CDR1 ENHRY, CDR2 SYGVKD. CDR3 length: 13 residues. With 4 bases removed from V and 8 bases from J, the gap between germline ends came to 13 bases. The chain's CDR3 is CAISGGEEGTQYF. The CDR3 bases are TGTGCCATCAGTGGGGGGGAGGAAGGTACGCAGTATTTT.

This chain uses TRBV27 with TRBJ2-5; a weak D match, TRBD2 (5 bases). V was pared by 2 bases and J by 4 bases, with 14 bases between. Germline V gives CDR1 MNHEY, CDR2 SMNVEV (reference sequence). This CDR3 contains 15 residues. The CDR3 sequence: CASSLGPEGRETQYF. As DNA, the CDR3 is TGTGCCAGCAGTTTAGGCCCTGAAGGGAGAGAGACCCAGTACTTC.

This clone was observed a handful of times. V is TRBV5-1 and J is TRBJ1-1; the match to TRBD1 covers 10 bases. In germline, CDR1 is SGHRS, CDR2 YFSETQ. V was clipped by 6 bases and J by 5 bases; unmatched bases: 4. This CDR3 spans 13 amino acids. The chain's CDR3 is CASTTGGRTEAFF. CDR3 DNA sequence: TGCGCCAGCACGACAGGGGGCAGGACTGAAGCTTTCTTT.

The J gene is TRBJ1-1, the V gene TRBV11-1; TRBD1 matches at 7 bases. The CDR3 has 12 amino acids. Unmatched junction bases numbered 6, after V lost 3 bases and J lost 11 bases. The germline V gene encodes CDR1 SGHAT and CDR2 FQDESV (reference sequence). The CDR3 DNA sequence: TGTGCCAGCAGCTTGCCACAGGGGCGGGCTTTCTTT. It yields the protein CASSLPQGRAFF.

The chain employs TRBV5-1 and TRBJ1-1, with 11 bases identical to TRBD1. Germline CDR1 and CDR2: SGHRS and YFSETQ. The CDR3 length is 14 residues. The V gene end was trimmed by 3 bases and the J gene end by 7 bases; junction bases not matched to a gene: 5. The CDR3 protein is CASSWTGGGNEAFF. The CDR3 region has the DNA TGCGCCAGCAGCTGGACAGGGGGCGGGAATGAAGCTTTCTTT. Supplemented by reference TRBV5-1 and TRBJ1-1, the full variable domain reads KAGVTQTPRYLIKTRGQQVTLSCSPISGHRSVSWYQQTPGQGLQFLFEYFSETQRNKGNFPGRFSGRQFSNSRSEMNVSTLELGDSALYLCASSWTGGGNEAFFGQGTRLTVV.

The chain combines TRBV5-1 with TRBJ2-3; 13 bases match TRBD2. The CDR3 is 16 residues long. CDR1 is SGHRS and CDR2 is YFSETQ in the germline V gene. V shed 4 bases and J 4 bases; nucleotides not matched to a gene: 6. CDR3 protein: CASSDGTSGEADTQYF. The CDR3 nucleotides read TGCGCCAGCAGCGACGGGACTAGCGGGGAGGCAGATACGCAGTATTTT.

The chain combines TRBV15 with TRBJ2-7; 8 nucleotides match TRBD1. V gave up 3 bases and J gave up 1 base; unmatched junction bases: 5. Germline assignment: CDR1 LNHNV and CDR2 YYDKDF (reference sequence). The CDR3 length is 15 residues. The CDR3 here is CATSSRDRRSYEQYF. The CDR3 nucleotides read TGTGCCACCAGCAGTCGGGACAGGCGATCCTACGAGCAGTACTTC.

This chain joins TRBV27 and TRBJ1-5; 8 bases are shared with TRBD1. The germline V gene encodes CDR1 MNHEY and CDR2 SMNVEV (reference sequence). The V and J ends lost 5 bases and 4 bases, in that order; junction bases with no gene match: 4. This CDR3 comprises 14 residues. The chain's CDR3 is CASSPRTGNQPQHF. In DNA form, the CDR3 reads TGTGCCAGCAGTCCCAGGACAGGGAATCAGCCCCAGCATTTT.

The chain employs TRBV7-9 and TRBJ1-3, with unresolved D. V dropped 3 bases and J dropped 0 bases, with 9 bases sitting between them. This CDR3 comprises 15 residues. CDR1 is SEHNR, CDR2 FQNEAQ, per germline (reference sequence). The CDR3 reads CASSFKLSSGNTIYF. The CDR3 nucleotides read TGTGCCAGCAGCTTTAAACTGAGCTCTGGAAACACCATATATTTT.

The rearrangement links TRBV7-2 to TRBJ2-4; weak D call: TRBD2 (6 bases). V lost 6 bases, J lost 9 bases, and 15 bases lay in between. CDR1 is SGHTA and CDR2 is FQGNSA in the germline V gene. The CDR3 covers 13 residues. The CDR3 DNA sequence: TGTGCCAGCAGGCTTAGCGGAGAGAGCATTCAGTACTTC. This translates into CASRLSGESIQYF.

The chain recombines TRBV9 with TRBJ1-3; D may be TRBD1 (6 bases). From germline, CDR1 is SGDLS and CDR2 YYNGEE. The length of the CDR3 is 14 residues. The germline V and J ends were trimmed by 0 bases and 2 bases, with 6 bases remaining between them. CDR3 sequence reads: CASSVAGAGNTIYF. DNA for the CDR3: TGTGCCAGCAGCGTAGCAGGGGCTGGAAACACCATATATTTT.

On this clone: Within the sample, other DNA sequences also encode this same CDR3. The chain combines TRBV19 with TRBJ1-2; 8 nucleotides agree with TRBD1. CDR1 is LNHDA and CDR2 is SQIVND in the germline V gene (reference sequence). The ends lost 1 base at V and 2 bases at J; junction bases unmatched: 0. The CDR3 is made up of 14 amino acids. The CDR3 here is CASSIGQGNYGYTF. As DNA, the CDR3 is TGTGCCAGTAGTATAGGACAGGGGAACTATGGCTACACCTTC.

J is TRBJ2-5 and V is TRBV5-4, with 11 bases aligning to TRBD2. The CDR3 length is 16 residues. Trimming removed 2 bases from V and 2 bases from J; junction bases left unmatched: 5. CDR1 is SGHNT and CDR2 is YYREEE in the germline V gene (reference sequence). The CDR3 region has the DNA TGTGCCAGCAGCTTAATAGCGGGGGGGGGACAAGAGACCCAGTACTTC. It translates to CASSLIAGGGQETQYF.

This clone was counted a single time. The rearrangement links TRBV5-1 to TRBJ2-1; 12 nucleotides line up with TRBD2. The V segment lost 4 bases and the J segment 8 bases; nucleotides outside the gene matches: 7. The CDR3 spans 15 residues. Germline CDR1 and CDR2: SGHRS and YFSETQ. CDR3 sequence (DNA): TGCGCCAGCAGCGAATCTAGCGGGGGGGTCTATGAGCAGTTCTTC. Protein sequence: CASSESSGGVYEQFF. Together with reference TRBV5-1 and TRBJ2-1, the CDR3 gives the full variable domain: KAGVTQTPRYLIKTRGQQVTLSCSPISGHRSVSWYQQTPGQGLQFLFEYFSETQRNKGNFPGRFSGRQFSNSRSEMNVSTLELGDSALYLCASSESSGGVYEQFFGPGTRLTVL.

This clone came up a few times. The chain joins TRBV5-1 to TRBJ2-2; D gene unclear. The CDR3 has 15 amino acids. Per the germline V gene, CDR1 is SGHRS and CDR2 is YFSETQ. The V and J ends lost 2 bases and 4 bases respectively, with 12 bases between them. The CDR3 region has the DNA TGCGCCAGCAGCTTAGAGGATGAAGCCACCGGGGAGCTGTTTTTT. Translation: CASSLEDEATGELFF.

This clone has more than one count but fewer than ten. The J gene is TRBJ2-6, the V gene TRBV9; a weak D match, TRBD2 (6 bases). CDR3 length equals 16 residues. Germline-derived CDR1 and CDR2 are SGDLS and YYNGEE. Trimming took 4 bases from V and 2 from J, leaving 13 bases between them. The CDR3 is CASSSPGRTGANVLTF. The DNA of the CDR3 is TGTGCCAGCAGCTCTCCTGGGAGGACTGGGGCCAACGTCCTGACTTTC.

This chain connects TRBV19 to TRBJ2-7; tentatively, D is TRBD2 (6 bases). V lost 4 bases and J 4 bases, leaving 14 bases between the germline ends. The CDR3 sequence is 14 residues long. The germline gives CDR1 LNHDA, CDR2 SQIVND (reference sequence). The CDR3 is CASSRGRDFYEQYF. As DNA, the CDR3 is TGTGCCAGTAGTAGGGGCAGGGACTTTTACGAGCAGTACTTC.

The J gene is TRBJ2-3, the V gene TRBV7-2; 8 bases match TRBD2. Germline CDR1 and CDR2: SGHTA and FQGNSA. The J segment lost 1 base and the V segment lost 2 bases, leaving 5 bases of the junction unmatched. The CDR3 contains 16 residues. DNA for the CDR3: TGTGCCAGCAGCTTATCGCTAGCGGGCGGCACAGATACGCAGTATTTT. Translated: CASSLSLAGGTDTQYF. The complete variable domain, with remaining parts taken from reference TRBV7-2 and TRBJ2-3, reads GAGVSQSPSNKVTEKGKDVELRCDPISGHTALYWYRQSLGQGLEFLIYFQGNSAPDKSGLPSDRFSAERTGGSVSTLTIQRTQQEDSAVYLCASSLSLAGGTDTQYFGPGTRLTVL.

In this sample, this clone turned up a few times. The chain employs TRBV28 and TRBJ2-2, with unresolved D. The CDR3 extends over 12 amino acids. CDR1 is MDHEN, CDR2 SYDVKM, per germline. Between the trimmed V and J ends, which lost 6 bases and 1 base, there was a span of 3 bases. CDR3 bases: TGTGCCAGCAGCAGGAACACCGGGGAGCTGTTTTTT. Its translation is CASSRNTGELFF.

V gene TRBV5-1 combines with J gene TRBJ2-3; no firm D call. The CDR3 totals 11 residues. V was clipped by 2 bases and J by 5 bases, with 3 bases between them. Germline loops: CDR1 SGHRS, CDR2 YFSETQ. CDR3 DNA: TGCGCCAGCAGCTTCCAAGATACGCAGTATTTT. Translation gives CASSFQDTQYF.

This chain joins TRBV21-1 and TRBJ2-3; the table's D call TRBD2 went unverified against the DNA. TRBV21-1 is marked as a pseudogene. The CDR3 totals 18 residues. DNA for the CDR3: TGTGCCCGGAATAACGATGGATCGCGCGGGGGCGTTCAGGATACGCAGTATTTT. This sequence encodes CARNNDGSRGGVQDTQYF.